A selection of T cell receptor beta chains follows, all from one sample in a study of blood T cell repertoires in COVID-19. TCRdb's copy holds only in-frame clones and misses some; the assay was immunoSEQ multiplex PCR. Seen here are fewer than 90,000 clones, about 89% observed once, and the top ten hold less than 5%. Sequences were obtained from peripheral blood. These receptors originate from a man in his forties or fifties with active or convalescent COVID-19. The CDR3 runs from the conserved cysteine through the conserved F or W. Clone size, where shown, is once, few, many, or a class for clones that have expanded.

clone_size | v_call | cdr3_aa
once | TRBV28 | CASTAPGAFGNTIYF
. | TRBV28 | CASQNPTGAEQYF
. | TRBV19 | CASKNIGQGEGLFF
once | TRBV27 | CASSRYRAYEQYF
. | TRBV7-2 | CASSFGGRSYEQYF
few | TRBV27 | CASSTLAGPMWPQHF
. | TRBV2 | CASSDQGGSYNEQFF
. | TRBV29-1 | CSVVRPGAGELFF
. | TRBV5-6 | CASSLVGQGALEQYF
. | TRBV4-3 | CASSHRNQGASNQPQHF
. | TRBV12-5 | CASGLEGGGRGETQYF
few | TRBV6-2/TRBV6-3 | CASSYRQGLFTDTQYF
. | TRBV2 | CASSVWGDQPQHF
. | TRBV5-1 | CASSDGQYYGYTF
. | TRBV6-6 | CASSYATGLGYEQYF
. | TRBV18 | CASSPPGLNTGELFF
. | TRBV6-5 | CASSGASQGEQYF
. | TRBV2 | CASSGQAGNQPQHF
. | TRBV6-6 | CASRTQGQPQHF
few | TRBV4-2 | CASSPHQGNTEAFF
. | TRBV7-2 | CASLQAAHTEAFF
few | TRBV18 | CASSPPGTVNQPQHF
. | TRBV19 | CASSKGQGAGANVLTF
once | TRBV20-1 | CSARDYNEQYF
. | TRBV19 | CASSQQGAYGYTF
. | TRBV20-1 | CSASTARAQHF
. | TRBV19 | CASTDSYNSPLHF
few | TRBV4-1 | CASSLLSGGASEQFF
. | TRBV5-4 | CASSVLQGTLFF
. | TRBV2 | CASIGGAEQPQHF
. | TRBV2 | CASSEMRGGNTGELFF
. | TRBV6-2/TRBV6-3 | CASSYSPDPGGREQYF
. | TRBV9 | CASSTRGDRAFNEQYF
. | TRBV14 | CASSQDTVYYGYTF
. | TRBV5-1 | CASSLLEADTQYF
. | TRBV6-2/TRBV6-3 | CASSRPFGGQETQYF
. | TRBV7-2 | CASSLGGTMNTEAFF